The present entry profiles one TCR beta chain with its context. The data stem from a study of blood T cell repertoires in COVID-19. Overall study: Samples taken during acute and convalescent COVID-19 were collected in the United States, Italy and Spain. T cells, B-cell-depleted T cells, or PBMCs provided the cDNA or gDNA that served as material.

Authors' data handling: Reference gene primers were amplified, and this amplification served to estimate nucleated cell counts. Method: immunoSEQ multiplex PCR; TCRdb's copy keeps in-frame clones and lacks some. V and J calls and clone size are copied from that table; D and trimming were computed from the DNA. This table holds about 33,000 clones, roughly 85% found once. V trimming: 3 bases; J trimming: 4 bases; junction bases outside the gene matches: 4. CDR3 length: 14 residues. Looked up from germline, CDR1 is MDHEN and CDR2 is SYDVKM. This chain uses TRBV28 with TRBJ2-3; 7 nucleotides match TRBD1. The sequence was obtained from a man in his 60s with active COVID-19. Source material: peripheral blood. The CDR3 coding sequence is TGTGCCAGCAGTTTTCGGGACAGACCAGATACGCAGTATTTT. This encodes CASSFRDRPDTQYF.